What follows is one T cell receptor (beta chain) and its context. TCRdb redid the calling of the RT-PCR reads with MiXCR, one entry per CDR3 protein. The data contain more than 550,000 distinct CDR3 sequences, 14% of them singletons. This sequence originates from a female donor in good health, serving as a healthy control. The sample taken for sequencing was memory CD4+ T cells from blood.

The CDR3 protein is CASSGRLAGVVTGELFF. The CDR3 nucleotides are TGTGCCAGCAGTGGACGACTAGCGGGAGTGGTTACCGGGGAGCTGTTTTTT. The V and J genes are TRBV6-1 and TRBJ2-2, with 12 bases aligning to TRBD2. The CDR3 runs 17 residues. CDR1 MNHNS and CDR2 SASEGT come from the germline V gene. V trimming: 4 bases; J trimming: 5 bases; junction bases outside the gene matches: 8.